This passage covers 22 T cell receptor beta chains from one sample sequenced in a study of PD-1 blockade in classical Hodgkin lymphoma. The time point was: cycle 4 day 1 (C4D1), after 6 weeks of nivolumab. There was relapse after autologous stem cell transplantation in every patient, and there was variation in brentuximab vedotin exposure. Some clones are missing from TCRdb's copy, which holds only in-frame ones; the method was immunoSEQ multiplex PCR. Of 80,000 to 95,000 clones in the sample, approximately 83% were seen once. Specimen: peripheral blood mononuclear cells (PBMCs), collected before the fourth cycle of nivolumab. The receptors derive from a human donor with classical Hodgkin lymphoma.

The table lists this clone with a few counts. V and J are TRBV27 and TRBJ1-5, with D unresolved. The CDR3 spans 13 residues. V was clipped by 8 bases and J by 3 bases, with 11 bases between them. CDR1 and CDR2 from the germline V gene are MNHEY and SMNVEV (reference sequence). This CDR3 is CASSGGYNQPQHF. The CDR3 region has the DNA TGTGCCAGCTCCGGAGGTTACAATCAGCCCCAGCATTTT.

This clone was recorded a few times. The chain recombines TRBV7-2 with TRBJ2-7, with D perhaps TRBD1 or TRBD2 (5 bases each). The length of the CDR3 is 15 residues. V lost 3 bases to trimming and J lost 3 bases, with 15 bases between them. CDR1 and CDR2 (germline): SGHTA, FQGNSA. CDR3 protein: CASSLTGTGNYEQYF. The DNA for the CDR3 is TGTGCCAGCAGCTTGACCGGGACGGGAAACTACGAGCAGTACTTC.

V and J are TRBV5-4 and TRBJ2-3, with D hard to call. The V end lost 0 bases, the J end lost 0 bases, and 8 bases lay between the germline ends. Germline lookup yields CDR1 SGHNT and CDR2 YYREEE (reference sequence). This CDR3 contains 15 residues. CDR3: CASSLATPSTDTQYF. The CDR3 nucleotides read TGTGCCAGCAGCTTGGCTACCCCTAGCACAGATACGCAGTATTTT. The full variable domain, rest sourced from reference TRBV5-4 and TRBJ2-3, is ETGVTQSPTHLIKTRGQQVTLRCSSQSGHNTVSWYQQALGQGPQFIFQYYREEENGRGNFPPRFSGLQFPNYSSELNVNALELDDSALYLCASSLATPSTDTQYFGPGTRLTVL.

The DNA for the CDR3 is TGTGCCAGTAGAAGGGACCCACAAGGACGGGGTGAGCAGTTCTTC. Translated: CASRRDPQGRGEQFF. The chain is built from TRBV19 and TRBJ2-1, with D perhaps matching TRBD1 or TRBD2 (5 bases each). V was shortened by 6 bases and J by 9 bases, with 21 bases between the two germline ends. CDR1 is LNHDA and CDR2 is SQIVND in the germline V gene (reference sequence). CDR3 size: 15 residues.

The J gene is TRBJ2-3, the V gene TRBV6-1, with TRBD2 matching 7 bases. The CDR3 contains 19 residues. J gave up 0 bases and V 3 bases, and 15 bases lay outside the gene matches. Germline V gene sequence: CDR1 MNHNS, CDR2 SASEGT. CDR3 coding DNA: TGTGCCAGCAGTGATACACACGGGACTACCCTTCCTAGCACAGATACGCAGTATTTT. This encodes CASSDTHGTTLPSTDTQYF.

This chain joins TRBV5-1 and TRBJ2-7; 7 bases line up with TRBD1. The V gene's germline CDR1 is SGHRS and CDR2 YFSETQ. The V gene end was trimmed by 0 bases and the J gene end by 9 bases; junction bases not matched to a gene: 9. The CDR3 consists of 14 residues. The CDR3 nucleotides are TGCGCCAGCAGCTTGGAAGGGACAGTGGGGGCGCAGTACTTC. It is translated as CASSLEGTVGAQYF.

CDR3 sequence reads: CASSEDRGNQPQHF. The CDR3 coding sequence is TGTGCCAGCAGTGAAGACAGGGGGAATCAGCCCCAGCATTTT. This chain connects TRBV6-1 to TRBJ1-5; 8 nucleotides align to TRBD1. The ends lost 1 base at V and 4 bases at J; junction bases unmatched: 0. The CDR3 runs to 14 residues. From germline, CDR1 is MNHNS and CDR2 SASEGT.

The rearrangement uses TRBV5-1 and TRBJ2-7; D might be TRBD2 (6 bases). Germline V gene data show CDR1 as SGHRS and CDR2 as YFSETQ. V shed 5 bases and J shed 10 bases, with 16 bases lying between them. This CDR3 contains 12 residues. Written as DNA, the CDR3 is TGCGCCAGCAGTTCCGGGACTGCGGACCAGTACTTC. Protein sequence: CASSSGTADQYF.

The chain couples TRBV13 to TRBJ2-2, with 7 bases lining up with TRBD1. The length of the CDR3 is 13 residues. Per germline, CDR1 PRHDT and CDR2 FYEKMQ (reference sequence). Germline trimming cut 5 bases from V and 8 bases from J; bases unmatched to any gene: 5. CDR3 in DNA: TGTGCCAGCAGCGTAGACAGGGCTGGGGAGCTGTTTTTT. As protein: CASSVDRAGELFF.

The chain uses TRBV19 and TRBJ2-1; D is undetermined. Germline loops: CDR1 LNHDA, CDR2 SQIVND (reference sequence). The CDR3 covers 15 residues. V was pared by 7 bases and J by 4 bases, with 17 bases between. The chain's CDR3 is CASTPDPPPYNEQFF. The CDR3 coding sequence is TGTGCCAGTACCCCGGACCCACCACCTTACAATGAGCAGTTCTTC.

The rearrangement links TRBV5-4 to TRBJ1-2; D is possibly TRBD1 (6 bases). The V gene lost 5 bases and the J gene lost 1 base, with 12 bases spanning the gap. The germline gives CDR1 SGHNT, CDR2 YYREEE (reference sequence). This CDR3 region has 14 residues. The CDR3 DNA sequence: TGTGCCAGCAGGAGGGACACAATTAACTATGGCTACACCTTC. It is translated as CASRRDTINYGYTF.

The DNA for the CDR3 is TGTGCCAGCAGCGGGGCAGGGGTCTATGGCTACACCTTC. The encoded protein is CASSGAGVYGYTF. The chain has TRBV28 and TRBJ1-2; D perhaps matches TRBD1 (6 bases). CDR1 MDHEN and CDR2 SYDVKM come from the germline V gene. This CDR3 region has 13 residues. The germline V and J ends were trimmed by 6 bases and 4 bases, with 12 bases remaining between them.

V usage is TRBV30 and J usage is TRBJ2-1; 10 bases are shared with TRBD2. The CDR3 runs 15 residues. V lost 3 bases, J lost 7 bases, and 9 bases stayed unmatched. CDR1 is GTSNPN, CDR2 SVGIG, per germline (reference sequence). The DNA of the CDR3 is TGTGCCTGGAGAACCGGGACTAGCGTGTTAAATGAGCAGTTCTTC. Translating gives CAWRTGTSVLNEQFF.

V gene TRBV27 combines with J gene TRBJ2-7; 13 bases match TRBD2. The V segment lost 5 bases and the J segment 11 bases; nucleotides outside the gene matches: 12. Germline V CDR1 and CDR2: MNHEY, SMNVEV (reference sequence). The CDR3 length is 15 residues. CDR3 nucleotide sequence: TGTGCCAGCAGTCCCCGGACTAGCGGGAGAGGATGGGAGTACTTC. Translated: CASSPRTSGRGWEYF.

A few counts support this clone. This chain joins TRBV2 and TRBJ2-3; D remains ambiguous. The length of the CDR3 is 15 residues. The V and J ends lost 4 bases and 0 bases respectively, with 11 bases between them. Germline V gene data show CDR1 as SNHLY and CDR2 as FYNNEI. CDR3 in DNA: TGTGCCAGCAGTGTAGACACGACTAGCACAGATACGCAGTATTTT. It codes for CASSVDTTSTDTQYF.

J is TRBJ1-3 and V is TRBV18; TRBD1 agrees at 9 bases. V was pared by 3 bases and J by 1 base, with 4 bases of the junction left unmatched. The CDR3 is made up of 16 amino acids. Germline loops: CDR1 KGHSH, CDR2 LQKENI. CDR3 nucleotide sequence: TGTGCCAGCTCACCGACACAGGGGGCATCTGGAAACACCATATATTTT. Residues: CASSPTQGASGNTIYF.

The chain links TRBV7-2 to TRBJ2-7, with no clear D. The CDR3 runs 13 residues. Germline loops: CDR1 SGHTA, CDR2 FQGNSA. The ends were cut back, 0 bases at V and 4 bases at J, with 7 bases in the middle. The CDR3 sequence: CASSLALRYEQYF. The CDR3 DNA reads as TGTGCCAGCAGCTTAGCGCTAAGGTACGAGCAGTACTTC.

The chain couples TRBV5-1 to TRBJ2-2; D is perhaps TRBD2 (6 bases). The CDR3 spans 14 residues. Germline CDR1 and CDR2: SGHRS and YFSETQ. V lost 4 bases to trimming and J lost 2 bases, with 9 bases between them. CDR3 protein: CASSPEGNTGELFF. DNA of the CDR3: TGCGCCAGCAGCCCGGAGGGCAACACCGGGGAGCTGTTTTTT.

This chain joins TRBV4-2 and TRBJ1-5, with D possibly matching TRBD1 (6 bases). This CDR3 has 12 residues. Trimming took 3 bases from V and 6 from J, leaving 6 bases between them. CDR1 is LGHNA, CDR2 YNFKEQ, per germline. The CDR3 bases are TGTGCCAGCAGCCAGGACAGTCAGCCCCAGCATTTT. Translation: CASSQDSQPQHF.

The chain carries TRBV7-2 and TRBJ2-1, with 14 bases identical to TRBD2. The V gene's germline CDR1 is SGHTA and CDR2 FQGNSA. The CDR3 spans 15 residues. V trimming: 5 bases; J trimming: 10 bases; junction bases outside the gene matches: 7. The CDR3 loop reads CASSPTTSGRAEQFF. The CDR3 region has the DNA TGTGCCAGCAGCCCCACGACTAGCGGGAGGGCCGAGCAGTTCTTC.

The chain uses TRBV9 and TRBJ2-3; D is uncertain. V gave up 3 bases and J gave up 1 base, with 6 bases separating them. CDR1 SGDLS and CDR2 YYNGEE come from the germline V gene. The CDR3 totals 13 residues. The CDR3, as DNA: TGTGCCAGCAGCGCGGACCGCACAGATACGCAGTATTTT. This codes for CASSADRTDTQYF.

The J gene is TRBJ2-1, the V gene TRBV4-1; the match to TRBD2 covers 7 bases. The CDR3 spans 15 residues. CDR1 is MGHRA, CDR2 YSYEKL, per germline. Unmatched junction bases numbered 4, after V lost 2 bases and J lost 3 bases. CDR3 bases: TGCGCCAGCAGCCAACTAGCGGAGCACTACAATGAGCAGTTCTTC. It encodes CASSQLAEHYNEQFF.